These 24 T cell receptor beta chains were all obtained from the same sample, sequenced in a study of blood T cell repertoires in COVID-19. Generated by immunoSEQ multiplex PCR, the TCRdb table keeps only in-frame clones and is missing some. This sample has almost 500,000 clones, with about nine tenths found just once. The sample consisted of PBMCs or T cells enriched from blood (not recorded which). These receptors all come from a woman aged 60-75 years who had recovered from COVID-19.

The chain links TRBV5-1 to TRBJ2-2, with a possible D match to TRBD1 (6 bases). The CDR3 contains 13 residues. Germline loops: CDR1 SGHRS, CDR2 YFSETQ. V lost 4 bases and J 6 bases, leaving 10 bases between the germline ends. CDR3 in amino acids: CASSEQGSGELFF. The CDR3 nucleotides are TGCGCCAGCAGCGAACAGGGATCCGGGGAGCTGTTTTTT.

This clone was recorded only once. This CDR3 is CATSDLSHDEQFF. CDR3 sequence (DNA): TGTGCCACCAGTGATTTATCACACGATGAGCAGTTCTTC. The chain joins TRBV24-1 to TRBJ2-1; D remains unclear. The germline V gene has CDR1 KGHDR and CDR2 SFDVKD. V dropped 1 base and J dropped 8 bases, with 8 bases sitting between them. The CDR3 length is 13 residues.

A single count supports this clone. This chain joins TRBV19 and TRBJ2-1; 9 bases match TRBD2. This CDR3 spans 15 amino acids. Losses at the gene ends were 5 bases for V and 2 bases for J; bases not matched to a gene: 4. The V gene's germline CDR1 is LNHDA and CDR2 SQIVND (reference sequence). The DNA of the CDR3 is TGTGCCAGTAGTGCTCCTAGCGGGGCCTACAATGAGCAGTTCTTC. It translates to CASSAPSGAYNEQFF.

The rearrangement uses TRBV18 and TRBJ1-1, with D possibly TRBD1 on 6 matching bases. V was trimmed by 1 base and J by 2 bases, leaving 11 bases between them. The length of the CDR3 is 15 residues. Germline CDR1 KGHSH, CDR2 LQKENI. This CDR3 reads CASSPLQGKNTEAFF. The CDR3 DNA reads TGTGCCAGCTCACCACTCCAGGGGAAAAACACTGAAGCTTTCTTT.

The chain links TRBV29-1 to TRBJ2-3; 7 nucleotides align to TRBD2. The CDR3 totals 14 residues. Germline V CDR1 and CDR2: SQVTM, ANQGSEA. Trimming cost V 3 bases and J 6 bases; bases outside gene matches: 9. The CDR3 reads CSVEASGPTDTQYF. The CDR3 DNA reads as TGCAGCGTTGAGGCTAGCGGTCCGACGGATACGCAGTATTTT.

The chain recombines TRBV19 with TRBJ1-1, with TRBD1 identical over 7 bases. CDR3 length equals 14 residues. CDR1 LNHDA and CDR2 SQIVND come from the germline V gene (reference sequence). Trimming at V came to 1 base and at J to 4 bases, leaving 3 bases not matched to a gene. CDR3 nucleotides: TGTGCCAGTAGTATAGGGGACAGCGGCACTGAAGCTTTCTTT. Its protein is CASSIGDSGTEAFF.

The chain uses TRBV9 and TRBJ1-6; TRBD1 agrees at 9 bases. CDR3 length equals 17 residues. Germline loops: CDR1 SGDLS, CDR2 YYNGEE. J lost 2 bases, V lost 3 bases, and 6 bases had no gene match. CDR3 protein: CASSEGDRAAYNSPLHF. The CDR3 DNA follows: TGTGCCAGCAGCGAGGGGGACAGGGCCGCCTATAATTCACCCCTCCACTTT. The complete variable domain, with remaining parts taken from reference TRBV9 and TRBJ1-6, reads DSGVTQTPKHLITATGQRVTLRCSPRSGDLSVYWYQQSLDQGLQFLIQYYNGEERAKGNILERFSAQQFPDLHSELNLSSLELGDSALYFCASSEGDRAAYNSPLHFGNGTRLTVT.

This rearrangement joins TRBV19 to TRBJ2-3; 10 bases are shared with TRBD1. This CDR3 has 16 amino acids. Germline CDR1 is LNHDA and CDR2 is SQIVND (reference sequence). The V and J ends lost 5 bases and 1 base, in that order; junction bases with no gene match: 6. CDR3 bases: TGTGCCAGTAGTTGGACAGGGGGTTCCCGCACAGATACGCAGTATTTT. The encoded protein is CASSWTGGSRTDTQYF.

J is TRBJ2-3 and V is TRBV24-1, with TRBD2 matching 15 bases. Trimming at V came to 2 bases and at J to 4 bases, leaving 9 bases not matched to a gene. In germline, CDR1 is KGHDR, CDR2 SFDVKD. The CDR3 extends over 19 amino acids. In DNA form, the CDR3 reads TGTGCCACCAGTGATTGGACTAGCGGGGGGGGGAAGTGGGCAGATACGCAGTATTTT. It translates to CATSDWTSGGGKWADTQYF.

To note about this clone: One end of the junction does not line up with germline, which may come from a read error. J is TRBJ1-1 and V is TRBV13; D is unclear. CDR3 length: 15 amino acids. The germline CDR1 and CDR2 sequences are PRHDT and FYEKMQ (reference sequence). The CDR3: CASRLAEAPNTEAFF. The CDR3 nucleotides read TGTGCCAGCAGATTAGCTGAGGCCCCGAACACTGAAGCTTTCTTT.

The chain couples TRBV3-1 (or the pseudogene TRBV3-2) to TRBJ1-5; D is perhaps TRBD1 (6 bases). V lost 6 bases, J lost 3 bases, and 12 bases lay in between. The CDR3 extends over 14 amino acids. Germline assignment: CDR1 LGHDT and CDR2 YNNKEL (reference sequence). The chain's CDR3 is CASSQTGFNQPQHF. In DNA form, the CDR3 reads TGTGCCAGCAGTCAGACAGGCTTCAATCAGCCCCAGCATTTT.

This chain uses TRBV5-4 with TRBJ2-7, with 10 positions matching TRBD2. V lost 4 bases and J lost 4; bases outside the gene matches: 11. Per the germline V gene, CDR1 is SGHNT and CDR2 is YYREEE (reference sequence). The CDR3 is 16 residues long. The CDR3 DNA reads as TGTGCCAGCAGCCTAAAGCGGGGGGGCGGTTCGTACGAGCAGTACTTC. Protein: CASSLKRGGGSYEQYF.

The genes are TRBV11-2 and TRBJ1-5; D is ambiguous. The germline CDR1 and CDR2 sequences are SGHAT and FQNNGV. V was shortened by 5 bases and J by 3 bases, with 14 bases between the two germline ends. The CDR3 contains 15 residues. The CDR3 nucleotides read TGTGCCAGCAGCCTATCTCCGGGTCCCAATCAGCCCCAGCATTTT. Its protein product is CASSLSPGPNQPQHF.

The chain recombines TRBV6-5 with TRBJ1-5, with a weak D call TRBD1 (5 bases). CDR1 is MNHEY and CDR2 is SVGAGI in the germline V gene. The length of the CDR3 is 15 residues. Trimming removed 0 bases at V and 6 bases at J, with 12 bases between. DNA for the CDR3: TGTGCCAGCAGTTACTCCGGGGGATTGGGTCAGCCCCAGCATTTT. Amino acid sequence: CASSYSGGLGQPQHF.

The V and J genes are TRBV5-8 and TRBJ2-2, with D perhaps matching TRBD2 (7 bases). This CDR3 comprises 15 residues. V dropped 6 bases and J dropped 5 bases, with 17 bases sitting between them. CDR1 SGHTS and CDR2 YDEGEE come from the germline V gene. The CDR3 loop reads CASNQGRGGTGELFF. In nucleotides, the CDR3 is TGTGCCAGCAACCAGGGGAGGGGAGGAACCGGGGAGCTGTTTTTT.

CDR3 coding DNA: TGTGCCAGCAGCCCTCGGCTAGCGGGGGCAATGAGCACAGATACGCAGTATTTT. Residues: CASSPRLAGAMSTDTQYF. The chain couples TRBV3-1 (or the pseudogene TRBV3-2) to TRBJ2-3; 10 bases match TRBD2. V shed 4 bases, J shed 0 bases, and the junction held 10 bases outside the gene matches. CDR1 and CDR2 (germline): LGHDT, YNNKEL (reference sequence). This CDR3 region has 18 residues.

The chain uses TRBV5-1 and TRBJ2-2; TRBD2 agrees at 7 bases. Germline V gene sequence: CDR1 SGHRS, CDR2 YFSETQ. This CDR3 spans 14 amino acids. V gave up 0 bases and J gave up 7 bases; unmatched junction bases: 3. The CDR3 is CASSLVQRGGELFF. The CDR3 DNA reads as TGCGCCAGCAGCTTGGTCCAGCGGGGCGGGGAGCTGTTTTTT.

This chain's CDR3 is CASSSHRQGKTQYF. The CDR3 DNA is TGTGCCAGCAGCTCTCATCGACAGGGGAAGACCCAGTACTTC. The J gene is TRBJ2-5, the V gene TRBV5-8; 8 bases line up with TRBD1. V was pared by 3 bases and J by 6 bases, with 7 bases of the junction left unmatched. Germline V gives CDR1 SGHTS, CDR2 YDEGEE. This CDR3 region has 14 residues.

This chain uses TRBV19 with TRBJ2-2, with 8 bases lining up with TRBD1. Germline lookup yields CDR1 LNHDA and CDR2 SQIVND (reference sequence). This CDR3 has 15 residues. The ends lost 5 bases at V and 3 bases at J; junction bases unmatched: 5. The CDR3 nucleotides are TGTGCCAGTAGTCCCGGGACAGGCCACACCGGGGAGCTGTTTTTT. This gives the protein CASSPGTGHTGELFF.

There are a few counts of this clone. V and J are TRBV5-5 and TRBJ1-2; D might be TRBD1 (6 bases). V dropped 3 bases and J dropped 2 bases, with 11 bases sitting between them. The length of the CDR3 is 14 residues. Looked up from germline, CDR1 is SGHKS and CDR2 is YYEKEE (reference sequence). DNA for the CDR3: TGTGCCAGCAGCTCATTCGGACAGAACTATGGCTACACCTTC. Amino acid sequence: CASSSFGQNYGYTF.

The chain uses TRBV7-2 and TRBJ2-3; TRBD1 matches at 8 bases. V lost 4 bases and J lost 4; bases outside the gene matches: 7. Germline CDR1 and CDR2: SGHTA and FQGNSA. The CDR3 runs 15 residues. The chain's CDR3 is CASSSQGAGADTQYF. The CDR3 DNA sequence: TGTGCCAGCAGCTCTCAGGGGGCCGGGGCAGATACGCAGTATTTT.

A remark on this clone: The junction shows a germline mismatch at one end, possibly a read error. The chain carries TRBV7-6 and TRBJ2-3, with 10 bases aligning to TRBD2. Germline V gene data show CDR1 as SGHVS and CDR2 as FNYEAQ. The CDR3 sequence is 12 residues long. CDR3: CASSLVAGGRDF. DNA for the CDR3: TGTGCCAGCAGCTTAGTAGCGGGGGGTAGAGATTTT.

The rearrangement uses TRBV5-1 and TRBJ1-3; tentative D call: TRBD1 (5 bases). The V gene's germline CDR1 is SGHRS and CDR2 YFSETQ. CDR3 length equals 18 residues. Trimming shortened V by 1 base and J by 0 bases, and 17 bases separated the two germline ends. CDR3 nucleotides: TGCGCCAGCAGCTTGTCTCCCAGACAGCCGAGCTCTGGAAACACCATATATTTT. Translating gives CASSLSPRQPSSGNTIYF.

The V and J genes are TRBV19 and TRBJ2-1; perhaps TRBD1 as D (6 bases). This CDR3 comprises 14 residues. Trimming pared 4 bases from V and 0 bases from J, leaving 7 bases between. The germline CDR1 and CDR2 sequences are LNHDA and SQIVND (reference sequence). For the CDR3, the DNA is TGTGCCAGTAGTAGGGGGCGCTCCTACAATGAGCAGTTCTTC. Amino acid sequence: CASSRGRSYNEQFF.